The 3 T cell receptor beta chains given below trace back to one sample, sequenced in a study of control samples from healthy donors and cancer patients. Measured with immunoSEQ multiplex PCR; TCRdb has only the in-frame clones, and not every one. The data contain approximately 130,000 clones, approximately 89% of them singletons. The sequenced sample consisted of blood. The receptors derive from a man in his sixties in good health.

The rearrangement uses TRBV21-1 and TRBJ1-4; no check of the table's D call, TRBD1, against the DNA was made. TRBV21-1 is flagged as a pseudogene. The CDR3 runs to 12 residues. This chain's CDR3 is CARADGTRPAFF. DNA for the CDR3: TGTGCCAGGGCGGACGGGACACGGCCGGCGTTTTTT.

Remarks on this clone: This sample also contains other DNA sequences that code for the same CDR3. The DNA for the CDR3 is TGCGCCAGCAGCTTGGCCGCCGGGAACACCGGGGAGCTGTTTTTT. Its translation: CASSLAAGNTGELFF. The J gene is TRBJ2-2, the V gene TRBV5-1; D unclear. The V gene lost 0 bases and the J gene lost 1 base, with 7 bases spanning the gap. The CDR3 loop spans 15 amino acids. Germline V gene sequence: CDR1 SGHRS, CDR2 YFSETQ.

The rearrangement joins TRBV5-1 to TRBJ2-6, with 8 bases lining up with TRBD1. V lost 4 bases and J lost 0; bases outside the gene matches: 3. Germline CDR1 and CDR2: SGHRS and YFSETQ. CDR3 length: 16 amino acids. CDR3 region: CASSRTGGSGANVLTF. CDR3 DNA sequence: TGCGCCAGCAGCAGAACAGGGGGCTCTGGGGCCAACGTCCTGACTTTC.